This T cell receptor (beta chain) was identified during a study of control samples from healthy donors and cancer patients. This CDR3 has 15 amino acids. V was shortened by 2 bases and J by 9 bases, with 14 bases between the two germline ends. The germline V gene encodes CDR1 MDHEN and CDR2 SYDVKM. TCRdb's table, derived via immunoSEQ multiplex PCR, lists solely in-frame clones and lacks some. The profile shows around 250,000 clones, over 70% of them singletons. The chain links TRBV28 to TRBJ1-6; TRBD1 might be the D (6 bases). The clonotype was recovered from a woman aged 55 to 70 with lung cancer. Source material: PBMCs. The CDR3 loop is CASSLRGAGRSPLHF. DNA of the CDR3: TGTGCCAGCAGTTTAAGGGGGGCGGGGCGTTCACCCCTCCACTTT.